This T cell receptor (beta chain) was sequenced during a study of CD8 T cells in Susac syndrome. TCR beta sequencing was performed on blood CD8+ and CD4+ T cells. cDNA came from about 0.5 to 1 ug RNA primed by random hexamers. It was immunoSEQ multiplex PCR that amplified TCR beta CDR3 across 54 Vbeta and 13 Jbeta. In TCRdb, the immunoSEQ multiplex PCR reads were re-called with MiXCR into one record per CDR3 protein. The sample carries some 300,000 distinct CDR3 sequences, roughly 85% recorded once. The study, taken as a whole, reports: An acknowledgment was made by the study that its TCR sequencing and HLA analysis involved relatively few individuals.

Worth noting for this clonotype: The antigen is undetermined.

The sequenced sample consisted of CD8+ T cells from PBMCs. The receptor was derived from a human donor with multiple sclerosis.

The CDR3 nucleotides are TGTGCCAGCAGTTCGATGACAGGGATGAACACTGAAGCTTTCTTT. Its protein is CASSSMTGMNTEAFF. The chain combines TRBV6-5 with TRBJ1-1; 7 positions agree with TRBD1. Germline V gene lookup returns CDR1 MNHEY and CDR2 SVGAGI. The CDR3 consists of 15 residues. V shed 4 bases, J shed 0 bases, and the junction held 5 bases outside the gene matches.